This TCR beta chain was documented in a study of cytomegalovirus exposure and HLA in healthy donors. PCR involved 60 Vbeta and 13 Jbeta primers. Only in-frame clones appear in the TCRdb table, and some are missing; sequencing was by immunoSEQ multiplex PCR. Among fewer than 250,000 clones, roughly 87% were seen once, and the ten largest hold approximately 6%. General study points: Among the most significant clusters, several appeared linked to common viral pathogens in a later analysis. In a later analysis, HLA-C alleles had the fewest associated TCRs, DRB1 alleles the most.

As for this clone: Antigen unknown.

This CDR3 has 15 amino acids. After removal of 6 bases from V and 3 bases from J, the junction contained 6 bases not matched to a gene. Germline V gives CDR1 SNHLY, CDR2 FYNNEI. Specimen: PBMCs. The receptor comes from a man aged 40-50 years in good health and CMV-seropositive. V is TRBV2 and J is TRBJ2-7; 12 bases are a match to TRBD2. The CDR3 region is CASRDRTSGIYEQYF. Written as DNA, the CDR3 is TGTGCCAGCAGAGATAGGACTAGCGGGATCTACGAGCAGTACTTC.